This T cell receptor (beta chain) was found in a study of cytomegalovirus exposure and HLA in healthy donors. Study results and caveats: Evidence from a later analysis indicated that most CMV-associated TCR beta chains looked HLA-restricted. Prior analysis indicated that the majority of TCR beta V segments exhibited productivity approximately 90% or approximately 30% of the time.

This clone was picked up one time. What it binds is not known. The germline V gene encodes CDR1 KGHSH and CDR2 LQKENI. The CDR3 runs 13 residues. V was clipped by 3 bases and J by 4 bases, with 7 bases between them. 60 Vbeta and 13 Jbeta primers were used in PCR. Sequencing used immunoSEQ multiplex PCR; TCRdb keeps in-frame clones, though not all of them. The sample has 110,000 or so clones; roughly 73% are singletons. The TCR was taken from a woman in her thirties or forties in good health and CMV-seropositive. Sequenced: PBMCs. The chain links TRBV18 to TRBJ1-3; D uncertain. CDR3 protein: CASSPNTGNTIYF. As DNA, the CDR3 is TGTGCCAGCTCACCCAACACCGGAAACACCATATATTTT.